The rows below give T cell receptor beta chains drawn from one sample of a study of immune heterogeneity within non-small cell lung tumors. Using its own MiXCR run on the multiplex PCR reads, TCRdb lists one record per CDR3 protein. Of about 16,000 distinct CDR3 sequences in the sample, 30% were seen once. Sequencing was done on a sample of lung tumor tissue. Receptors originate from a woman aged 50 to 60 with non-small cell lung cancer. CDR3s include the opening cysteine and the closing phenylalanine or tryptophan. Fields, in order: D gene, clone size, CDR3 length, J gene, V gene, CDR3 DNA, CDR3 protein. The D gene is left open where the match is weak. Rows give clone size only sometimes, using once, few, many, or a class for an expanded clone.

>NA|many|15|TRBJ2-7|TRBV18
TGTGCCAGCTCACCACCGAGTCAGGGAGGCGACGAGCAGTACTTC
CASSPPSQGGDEQYF
>NA|medium-sized|14|TRBJ2-7|TRBV20-1
TGCAGTGCTGCTCGCACTAGTGCCGCCTACGAGCAGTACTTC
CSAARTSAAYEQYF
>TRBD1|NA|16|TRBJ2-3|TRBV20-1
TGCAGTGCTAGTGGGGACAGGGGGACGAGTCTAGATACGCAGTATTTT
CSASGDRGTSLDTQYF
>NA|many|16|TRBJ1-6|TRBV5-6
TGTGCCAGCAGCTTGGGCCAGGGGATAATAAATTCACCCCTCCACTTT
CASSLGQGIINSPLHF
>TRBD1|many|13|TRBJ2-7|TRBV6-1
TGTGCCAGCAAAGACAGGGTCTCCTACGAGCAGTACTTC
CASKDRVSYEQYF
>TRBD2|NA|15|TRBJ2-4|TRBV5-1
TGCGCCAGCAGCCCCCTCTCAGGTAACCGGGAGGTTCAGTACTTC
CASSPLSGNREVQYF
>NA|NA|18|TRBJ1-6|TRBV30
TGTGCCTGGAGTGTACGTCGGGGGGGACGGGGGTATAATTCACCCCTCCACTTT
CAWSVRRGGRGYNSPLHF
>NA|NA|15|TRBJ1-5|TRBV20-1
TGCAGTGCTATTCGCAGAGAATATAGCAATCAGCCCCAGCATTTT
CSAIRREYSNQPQHF
>TRBD1|NA|16|TRBJ1-4|TRBV28
TGTGCCAGCAGTTCTCGGGGACAGGGGGCGGATGAAAAACTGTTTTTT
CASSSRGQGADEKLFF
>NA|NA|15|TRBJ2-3|TRBV11-3
TGTGCCAGCAGCTTTTCCCCAATTAGCACAGATACGCAGTATTTT
CASSFSPISTDTQYF
>NA|many|15|TRBJ2-2|TRBV6-1
TGTGCCAGCAGTGGAGTACAGGGTTACACCGGGGAGCTGTTTTTT
CASSGVQGYTGELFF
>TRBD1|many|12|TRBJ1-4|TRBV2
TGTGCCAGCCGACAGGGTACGGAAAAACTGTTTTTT
CASRQGTEKLFF
>TRBD2|NA|19|TRBJ2-1|TRBV12-3/TRBV12-4
TGTGCCAGCAGTTTAGGGGTCCTAGCGGGGTCTCATACCCACAATGAGCAGTTCTTC
CASSLGVLAGSHTHNEQFF
>NA|medium-sized|15|TRBJ2-2|TRBV27
TGTGCCAGCAGTCCACTAGCTAGCTCGACCGGGGAGCTGTTTTTT
CASSPLASSTGELFF
>TRBD1|NA|15|TRBJ1-4|TRBV19
TGTGCCAGTAGTACCCAGGACAGGATTAATGAAAAACTGTTTTTT
CASSTQDRINEKLFF
>NA|NA|12|TRBJ2-5|TRBV30
TGTGCCTGGAGTGGAGGGGCTGGGACCAAGTACTTC
CAWSGGAGTKYF
>NA|many|16|TRBJ1-4|TRBV27
TGTGCCAGCAGGTCACAGGTGGGGTCAACTAATGAAAAACTGTTTTTT
CASRSQVGSTNEKLFF
>TRBD2|once|15|TRBJ2-6|TRBV7-2
TGTGCCAGCAGCCTTAGCGGGGCTGGGGCCAACGTCCTGACTTTC
CASSLSGAGANVLTF
>NA|once|12|TRBJ1-2|TRBV9
TGTGCCAGCAGCGTAGGTTTCTATGGCTACACCTTC
CASSVGFYGYTF
>NA|NA|15|TRBJ2-2|TRBV11-2
TGTGCCAGCAGCTTTATGGACTTCTACACCGGGGAGCTGTTTTTT
CASSFMDFYTGELFF
>TRBD1|few|14|TRBJ2-3|TRBV5-5
TGTGCCAGCGGAGGACAGGTTAGCACAGATACGCAGTATTTT
CASGGQVSTDTQYF
>NA|few|14|TRBJ2-7|TRBV20-1
TGCAGTGCTCTGGGGGGGCGGTACTCCTACGAGCAGTACTTC
CSALGGRYSYEQYF
>NA|medium-sized|16|TRBJ1-5|TRBV27
TGTGCCAGCAGTTTAATCGACAGATCTAGCAATCAGCCCCAGCATTTT
CASSLIDRSSNQPQHF
>TRBD2|medium-sized|16|TRBJ2-7|TRBV6-4
TGTGCCAGCAGTGACCCCGGACTAGCATCCTCCTACGAGCAGTACTTC
CASSDPGLASSYEQYF
>NA|many|12|TRBJ2-1|TRBV7-2
TGTGCCAGCGGGGAGCGGCGGAATGAGCAGTTCTTC
CASGERRNEQFF
>NA|NA|14|TRBJ2-7|TRBV20-1
TGCAGTTGGGCTAGCGTATCGGAGAGCTACGAGCAGTACTTC
CSWASVSESYEQYF
>TRBD2|many|14|TRBJ2-3|TRBV24-1
TGTGCCACCCACGGGGGCGGGGGGTCCGATACGCAGTATTTT
CATHGGGGSDTQYF